This T cell receptor beta chain derives from a study of patients and donors after allogeneic stem cell transplantation. This clonotype was counted between two and nine times. Each CDR3 protein gets one entry after TCRdb re-called the RT-PCR reads with MiXCR. The sample lists fewer than 500,000 distinct CDR3 sequences, roughly 16% occurring once. The CDR3 is 18 amino acids. Germline CDR1 and CDR2: SGHTA and FQGNSA. The J segment lost 1 base and the V segment lost 0 bases, leaving 6 bases of the junction unmatched. This receptor was taken from a human donor who was either an allogeneic HSCT recipient or a stem cell or donor lymphocyte infusion donor (not recorded which). It is not recorded whose cells these are; they may come from a transplant donor. This rearrangement joins TRBV7-2 to TRBJ2-3; 11 positions agree with TRBD2. Sequencing used blood, either unsorted or a sorted T cell fraction (not recorded which). In nucleotides, the CDR3 is TGTGCCAGCAGCTTAGCGCGTAGCGGGAGGGGAGGCACAGATACGCAGTATTTT. Protein product: CASSLARSGRGGTDTQYF.